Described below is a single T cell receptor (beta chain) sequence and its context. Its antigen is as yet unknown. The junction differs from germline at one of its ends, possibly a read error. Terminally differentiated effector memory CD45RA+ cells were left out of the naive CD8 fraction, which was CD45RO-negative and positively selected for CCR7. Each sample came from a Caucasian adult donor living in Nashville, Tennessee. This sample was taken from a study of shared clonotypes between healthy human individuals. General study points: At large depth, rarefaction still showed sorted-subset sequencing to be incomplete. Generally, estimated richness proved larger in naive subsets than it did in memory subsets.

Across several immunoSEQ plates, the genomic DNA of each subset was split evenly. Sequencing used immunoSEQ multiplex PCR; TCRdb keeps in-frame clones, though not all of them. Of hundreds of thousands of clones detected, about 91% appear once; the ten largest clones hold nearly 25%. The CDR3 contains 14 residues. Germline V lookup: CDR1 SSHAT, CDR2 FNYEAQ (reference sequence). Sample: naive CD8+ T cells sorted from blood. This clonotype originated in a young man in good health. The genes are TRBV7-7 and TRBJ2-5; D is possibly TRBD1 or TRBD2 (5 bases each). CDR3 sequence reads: CASSPGPRQETQYF. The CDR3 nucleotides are TGTGCTAGCAGCCCGGGGCCCCGTCAAGAGACCCAGTACTTC.